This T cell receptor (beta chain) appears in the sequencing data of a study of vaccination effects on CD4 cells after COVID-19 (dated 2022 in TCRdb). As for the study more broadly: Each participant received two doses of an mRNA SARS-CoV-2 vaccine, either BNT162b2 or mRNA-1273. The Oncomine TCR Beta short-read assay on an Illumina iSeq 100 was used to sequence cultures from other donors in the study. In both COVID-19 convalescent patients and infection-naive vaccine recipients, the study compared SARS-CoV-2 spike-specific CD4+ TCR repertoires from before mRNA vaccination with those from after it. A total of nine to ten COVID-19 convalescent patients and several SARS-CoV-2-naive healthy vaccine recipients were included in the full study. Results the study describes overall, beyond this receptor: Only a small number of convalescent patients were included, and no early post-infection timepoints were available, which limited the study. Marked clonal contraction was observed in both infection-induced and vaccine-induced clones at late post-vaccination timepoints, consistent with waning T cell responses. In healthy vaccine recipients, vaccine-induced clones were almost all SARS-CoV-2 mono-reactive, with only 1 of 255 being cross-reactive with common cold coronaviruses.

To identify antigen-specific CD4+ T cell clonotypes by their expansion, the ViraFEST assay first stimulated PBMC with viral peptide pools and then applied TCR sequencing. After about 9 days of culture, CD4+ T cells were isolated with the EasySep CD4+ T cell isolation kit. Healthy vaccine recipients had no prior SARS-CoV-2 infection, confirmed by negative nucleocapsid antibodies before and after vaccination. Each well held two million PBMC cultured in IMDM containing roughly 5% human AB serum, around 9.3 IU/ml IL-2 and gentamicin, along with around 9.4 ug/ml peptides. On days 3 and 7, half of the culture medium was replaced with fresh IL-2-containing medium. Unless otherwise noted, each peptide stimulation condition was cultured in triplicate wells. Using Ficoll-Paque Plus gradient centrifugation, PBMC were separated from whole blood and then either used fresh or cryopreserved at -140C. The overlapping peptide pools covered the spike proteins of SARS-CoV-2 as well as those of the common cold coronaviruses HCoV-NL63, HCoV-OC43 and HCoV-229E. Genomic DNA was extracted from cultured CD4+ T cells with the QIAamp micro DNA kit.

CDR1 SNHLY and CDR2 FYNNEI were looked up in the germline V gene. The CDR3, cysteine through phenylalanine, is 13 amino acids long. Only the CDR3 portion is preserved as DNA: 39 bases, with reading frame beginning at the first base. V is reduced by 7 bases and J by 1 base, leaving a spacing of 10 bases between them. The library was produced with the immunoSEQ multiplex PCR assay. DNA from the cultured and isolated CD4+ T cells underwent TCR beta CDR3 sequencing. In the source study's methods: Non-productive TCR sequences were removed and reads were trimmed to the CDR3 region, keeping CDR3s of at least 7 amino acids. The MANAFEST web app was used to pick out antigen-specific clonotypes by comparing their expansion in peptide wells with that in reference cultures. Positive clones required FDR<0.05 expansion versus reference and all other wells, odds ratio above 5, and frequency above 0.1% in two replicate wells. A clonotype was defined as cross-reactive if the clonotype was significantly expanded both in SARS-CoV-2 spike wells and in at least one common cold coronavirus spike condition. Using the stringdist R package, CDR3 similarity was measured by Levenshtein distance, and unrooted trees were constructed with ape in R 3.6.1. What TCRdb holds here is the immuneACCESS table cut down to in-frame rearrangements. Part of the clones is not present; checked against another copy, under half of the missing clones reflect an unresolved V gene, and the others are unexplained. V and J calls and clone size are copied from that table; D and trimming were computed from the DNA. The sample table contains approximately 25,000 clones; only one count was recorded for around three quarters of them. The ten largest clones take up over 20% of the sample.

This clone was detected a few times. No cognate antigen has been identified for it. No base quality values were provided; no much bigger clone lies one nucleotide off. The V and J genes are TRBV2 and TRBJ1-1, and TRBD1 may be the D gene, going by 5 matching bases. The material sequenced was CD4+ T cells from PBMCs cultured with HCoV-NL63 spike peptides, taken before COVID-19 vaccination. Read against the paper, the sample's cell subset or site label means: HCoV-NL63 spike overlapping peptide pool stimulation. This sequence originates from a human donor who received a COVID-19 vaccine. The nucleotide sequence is TGTGCCAGCACCCAAGGGGAGAACACTGAAGCTTTCTTT. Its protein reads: CASTQGENTEAFF.